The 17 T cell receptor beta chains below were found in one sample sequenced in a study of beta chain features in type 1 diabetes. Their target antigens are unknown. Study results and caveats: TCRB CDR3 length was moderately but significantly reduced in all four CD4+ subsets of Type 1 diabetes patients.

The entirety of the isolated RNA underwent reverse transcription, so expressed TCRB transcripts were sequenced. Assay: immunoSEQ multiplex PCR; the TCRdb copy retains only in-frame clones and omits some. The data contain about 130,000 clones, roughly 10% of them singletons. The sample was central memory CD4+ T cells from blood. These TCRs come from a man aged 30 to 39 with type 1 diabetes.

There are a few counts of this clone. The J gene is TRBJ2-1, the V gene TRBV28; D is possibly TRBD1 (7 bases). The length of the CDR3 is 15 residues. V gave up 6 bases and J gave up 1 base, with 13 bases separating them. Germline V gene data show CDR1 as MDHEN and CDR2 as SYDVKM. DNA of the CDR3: TGTGCCAGCAGGAGGACAGGAGGGTCCTACAATGAGCAGTTCTTC. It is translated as CASRRTGGSYNEQFF.

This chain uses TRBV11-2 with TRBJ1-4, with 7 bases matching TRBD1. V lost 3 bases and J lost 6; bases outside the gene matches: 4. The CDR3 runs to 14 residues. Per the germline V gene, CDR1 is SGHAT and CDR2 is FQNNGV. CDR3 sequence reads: CASSLGQLDEKLFF. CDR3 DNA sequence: TGTGCCAGCAGCTTGGGACAGCTAGATGAAAAACTGTTTTTT.

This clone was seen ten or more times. The CDR3 loop reads CASSQVPGDSNTGELFF. The CDR3 DNA sequence: TGCGCCAGCAGCCAAGTACCGGGGGATTCGAACACCGGGGAGCTGTTTTTT. The genes are TRBV4-3 and TRBJ2-2; a weak D match, TRBD2 (6 bases). From germline, CDR1 is LGHNA and CDR2 YSLEER. There are 17 residues in the CDR3. Deletions cut 1 base from V and 0 bases from J, with 12 bases between.

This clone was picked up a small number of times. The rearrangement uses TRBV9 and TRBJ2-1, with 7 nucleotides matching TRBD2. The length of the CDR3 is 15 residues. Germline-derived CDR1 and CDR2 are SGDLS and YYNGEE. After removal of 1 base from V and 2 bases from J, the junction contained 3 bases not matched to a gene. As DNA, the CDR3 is TGTGCCAGCAGCGTATCGGGGGGTACCTACAATGAGCAGTTCTTC. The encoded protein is CASSVSGGTYNEQFF.

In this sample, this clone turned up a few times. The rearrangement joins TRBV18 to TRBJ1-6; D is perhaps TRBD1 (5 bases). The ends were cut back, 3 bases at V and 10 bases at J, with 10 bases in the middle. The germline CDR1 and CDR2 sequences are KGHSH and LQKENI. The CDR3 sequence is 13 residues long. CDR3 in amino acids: CASSPEGASPLHF. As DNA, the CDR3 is TGTGCCAGCTCACCTGAAGGGGCATCACCCCTCCACTTT.

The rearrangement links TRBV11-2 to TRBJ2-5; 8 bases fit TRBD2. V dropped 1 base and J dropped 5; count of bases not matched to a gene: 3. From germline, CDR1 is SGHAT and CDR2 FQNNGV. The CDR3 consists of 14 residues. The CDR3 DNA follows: TGTGCCAGCAGCTTAGGCGGGGGGCTGGAGACCCAGTACTTC. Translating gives CASSLGGGLETQYF.

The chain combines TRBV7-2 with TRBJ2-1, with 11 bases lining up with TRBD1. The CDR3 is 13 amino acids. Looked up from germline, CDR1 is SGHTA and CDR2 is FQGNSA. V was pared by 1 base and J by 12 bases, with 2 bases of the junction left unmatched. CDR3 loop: CASSLVGTGGQFF. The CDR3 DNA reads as TGTGCCAGCAGCTTAGTGGGGACAGGGGGGCAGTTCTTC.

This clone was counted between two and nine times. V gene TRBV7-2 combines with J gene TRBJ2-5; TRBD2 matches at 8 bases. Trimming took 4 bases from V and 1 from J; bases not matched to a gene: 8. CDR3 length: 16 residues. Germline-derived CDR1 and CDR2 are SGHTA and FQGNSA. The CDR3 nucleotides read TGTGCCAGCAGCTCTCTCAGCGGGGGCCCCCAAGAGACCCAGTACTTC. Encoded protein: CASSSLSGGPQETQYF.

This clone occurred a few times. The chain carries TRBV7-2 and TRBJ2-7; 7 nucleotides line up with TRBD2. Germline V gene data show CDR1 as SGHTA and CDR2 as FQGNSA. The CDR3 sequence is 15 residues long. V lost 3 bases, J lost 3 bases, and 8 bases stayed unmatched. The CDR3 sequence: CASSLGGVEGYEQYF. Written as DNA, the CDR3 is TGTGCCAGCAGCTTGGGGGGGGTCGAGGGCTACGAGCAGTACTTC.

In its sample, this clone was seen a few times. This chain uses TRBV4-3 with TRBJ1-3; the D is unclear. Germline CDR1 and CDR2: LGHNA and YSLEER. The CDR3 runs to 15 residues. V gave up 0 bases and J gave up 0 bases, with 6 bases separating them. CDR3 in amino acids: CASSQDPGSGNTIYF. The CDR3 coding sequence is TGCGCCAGCAGCCAAGATCCGGGCTCTGGAAACACCATATATTTT.

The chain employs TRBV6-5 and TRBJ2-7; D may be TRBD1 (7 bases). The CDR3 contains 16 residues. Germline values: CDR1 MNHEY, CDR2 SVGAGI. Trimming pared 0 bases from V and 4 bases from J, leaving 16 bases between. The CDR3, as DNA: TGTGCCAGCAGTTACTCTTCCGCCAGGGGGGTGTACGAGCAGTACTTC. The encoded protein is CASSYSSARGVYEQYF.

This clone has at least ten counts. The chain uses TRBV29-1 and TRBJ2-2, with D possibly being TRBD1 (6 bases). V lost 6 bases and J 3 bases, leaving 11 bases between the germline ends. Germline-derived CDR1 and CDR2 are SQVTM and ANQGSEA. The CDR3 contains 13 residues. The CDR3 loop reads CSVRDTYTGELFF. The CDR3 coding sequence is TGCAGCGTCCGGGACACCTACACCGGGGAGCTGTTTTTT.

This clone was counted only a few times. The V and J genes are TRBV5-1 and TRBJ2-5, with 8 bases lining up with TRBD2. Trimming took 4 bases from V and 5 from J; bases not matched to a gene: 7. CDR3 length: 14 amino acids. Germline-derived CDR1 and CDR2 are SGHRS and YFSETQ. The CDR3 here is CASSPLAGSETQYF. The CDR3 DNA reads TGCGCCAGCAGCCCCCTAGCGGGCTCGGAGACCCAGTACTTC.

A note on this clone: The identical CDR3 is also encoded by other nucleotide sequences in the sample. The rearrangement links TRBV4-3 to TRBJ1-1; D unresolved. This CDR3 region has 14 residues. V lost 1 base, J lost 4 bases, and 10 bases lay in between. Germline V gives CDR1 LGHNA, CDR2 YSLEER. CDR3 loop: CASSQVSRGTEAFF. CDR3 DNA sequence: TGCGCCAGCAGCCAAGTCTCCAGAGGCACTGAAGCTTTCTTT.

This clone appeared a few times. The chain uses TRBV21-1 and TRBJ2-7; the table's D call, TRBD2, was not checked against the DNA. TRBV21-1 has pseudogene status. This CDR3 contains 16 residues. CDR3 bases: TGTGCCAGCAGCAAAGGTCTGGCGGGGGGCCCAATTGAGCAGTACTTC. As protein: CASSKGLAGGPIEQYF.

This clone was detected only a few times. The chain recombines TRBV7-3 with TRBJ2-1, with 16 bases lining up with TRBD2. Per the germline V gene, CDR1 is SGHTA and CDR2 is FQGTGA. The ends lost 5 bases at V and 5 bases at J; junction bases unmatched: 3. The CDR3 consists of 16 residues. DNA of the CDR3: TGTGCCAGCAGCAAGGGACTAGCGGGGGGGAACAATGAGCAGTTCTTC. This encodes CASSKGLAGGNNEQFF. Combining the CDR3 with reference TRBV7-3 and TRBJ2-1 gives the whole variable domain GAGVSQTPSNKVTEKGKYVELRCDPISGHTALYWYRQSLGQGPEFLIYFQGTGAADDSGLPNDRFFAVRPEGSVSTLKIQRTERGDSAVYLCASSKGLAGGNNEQFFGPGTRLTVL.

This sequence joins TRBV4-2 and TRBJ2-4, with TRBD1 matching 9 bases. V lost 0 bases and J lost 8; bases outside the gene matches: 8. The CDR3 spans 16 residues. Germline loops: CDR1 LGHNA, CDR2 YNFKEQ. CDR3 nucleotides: TGTGCCAGCAGCCAAGATCCCGGGACAGGGTCTGACATTCAGTACTTC. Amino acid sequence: CASSQDPGTGSDIQYF.